One sample yielded the 28 T cell receptor beta chains listed below, sequenced in a study of blood T cell repertoires in COVID-19. Sequencing used immunoSEQ multiplex PCR; TCRdb keeps in-frame clones, though not all of them. The sample has a few hundred thousand clones; just under 90% are singletons. The sequenced sample consisted of PBMCs or T cells enriched from blood (not recorded which). Receptor source: a woman between 45 and 60 years old who had been exposed to COVID-19.

This chain uses TRBV7-9 with TRBJ2-7, with TRBD2 as a possible D gene (6 bases). This CDR3 is built from 13 residues. Between the trimmed V and J ends, which lost 4 bases and 3 bases, there was a span of 10 bases. Germline CDR1 reads SEHNR; CDR2 reads FQNEAQ (reference sequence). As DNA, the CDR3 is TGTGCCAGCAGCTCCGGAGGGAACTACGAGCAGTACTTC. Encoded protein: CASSSGGNYEQYF.

CDR3 nucleotide sequence: TGTGCCAGCAGCCAGGGGGCGACTGGAAACACCATATATTTT. Amino acids: CASSQGATGNTIYF. The chain employs TRBV7-6 and TRBJ1-3, with 8 bases matching TRBD1. The CDR3 loop spans 14 amino acids. V lost 5 bases and J lost 2; bases outside the gene matches: 2. From germline, CDR1 is SGHVS and CDR2 FNYEAQ.

This chain uses TRBV27 with TRBJ1-1; D possibly corresponds to TRBD1 (5 bases). Per germline, CDR1 MNHEY and CDR2 SMNVEV (reference sequence). The CDR3 has 17 residues. V shed 6 bases and J shed 1 base, with 21 bases lying between them. CDR3 sequence: CASSITGGLHWNTEAFF. The CDR3, as DNA: TGTGCCAGCAGCATAACCGGGGGTTTGCATTGGAACACTGAAGCTTTCTTT.

The gene calls are TRBV10-3 and TRBJ1-1; D not certain. Trimming removed 7 bases at V and 7 bases at J, with 22 bases between. This CDR3 contains 15 residues. Germline values: CDR1 ENHRY, CDR2 SYGVKD. In DNA form, the CDR3 reads TGTGCCATCACCCAACAACCGGGAGCCGGATTTGAAGCTTTCTTT. This sequence encodes CAITQQPGAGFEAFF.

This chain joins TRBV5-1 and TRBJ2-7; no clear D. CDR1 is SGHRS, CDR2 YFSETQ, per germline. The ends were cut back, 2 bases at V and 3 bases at J, with 6 bases in the middle. This CDR3 is 12 amino acids long. This CDR3 is CASSLSGYEQYF. DNA for the CDR3: TGCGCCAGCAGCTTATCGGGCTACGAGCAGTACTTC.

The V gene is TRBV5-5, the J gene TRBJ1-4, with 9 bases fitting TRBD1. The CDR3 runs to 16 residues. The junction had 7 bases not matched to a gene; V was cut back by 0 bases and J by 7 bases. Germline CDR1 reads SGHKS; CDR2 reads YYEKEE (reference sequence). CDR3 nucleotides: TGTGCCAGCAGCTTGGAGGGGTTGACAGGGGGTGAAAAACTGTTTTTT. It encodes CASSLEGLTGGEKLFF.

V is TRBV28 and J is TRBJ1-5; TRBD1 is a possible D gene (5 bases). The V gene lost 2 bases and the J gene lost 6 bases, with 14 bases spanning the gap. Germline V gene sequence: CDR1 MDHEN, CDR2 SYDVKM. The CDR3 extends over 15 amino acids. CDR3 DNA sequence: TGTGCCAGCAGTTTAGGGGGGGACCTTTTTCAGCCCCAGCATTTT. Protein product: CASSLGGDLFQPQHF.

The chain links TRBV25-1 to TRBJ2-3; tentatively, D is TRBD2 (6 bases). The CDR3 has 16 residues. The germline gives CDR1 MGHDK, CDR2 SYGVNS. V was shortened by 6 bases and J by 0 bases, with 16 bases between the two germline ends. For the CDR3, the DNA is TGTGCCAGCAGAAATCCGCAGGGAGGTAGCACAGATACGCAGTATTTT. Protein product: CASRNPQGGSTDTQYF.

The CDR3 DNA is TGCGCCAGCAGCTTGGGGGCAGATCCCTACGAGCAGTACTTC. This sequence encodes CASSLGADPYEQYF. The gene calls are TRBV5-1 and TRBJ2-7; no reliable D call. The CDR3 sequence is 14 residues long. Germline V gene data show CDR1 as SGHRS and CDR2 as YFSETQ. Trimming stripped 0 bases from V and 2 bases from J, with 9 bases between.

The chain carries TRBV29-1 and TRBJ2-5; TRBD2 aligns across 10 bases. The length of the CDR3 is 13 residues. CDR1 SQVTM and CDR2 ANQGSEA come from the germline V gene. The V gene end was trimmed by 3 bases and the J gene end by 6 bases; junction bases not matched to a gene: 4. CDR3 loop: CSVDSLAGKTQYF. CDR3 bases: TGCAGCGTTGATTCACTAGCGGGGAAGACCCAGTACTTC.

The V and J genes are TRBV7-9 and TRBJ2-7; 8 nucleotides line up with TRBD2. CDR1 and CDR2 (germline): SEHNR, FQNEAQ (reference sequence). The CDR3 is made up of 13 amino acids. V lost 4 bases and J lost 10; bases outside the gene matches: 9. CDR3 DNA: TGTGCCAGCAGCTCCGGGGGGGAGGGACACCAGTACTTC. Its protein product is CASSSGGEGHQYF.

This chain's CDR3 is CASSNGGMAFF. The DNA of the CDR3 is TGTGCCAGCAGTAATGGCGGGATGGCTTTCTTT. The chain recombines TRBV2 with TRBJ1-1; D gene unclear. Germline loops: CDR1 SNHLY, CDR2 FYNNEI. The CDR3 consists of 11 residues. The ends were cut back, 5 bases at V and 11 bases at J, with 12 bases in the middle. The full variable domain, its missing parts supplied by reference TRBV2 and TRBJ1-1, is EPEVTQTPSHQVTQMGQEVILRCVPISNHLYFYWYRQILGQKVEFLVSFYNNEISEKSEIFDDQFSVERPDGSNFTLKIRSTKLEDSAMYFCASSNGGMAFFGQGTRLTVV.

This clone was found once. This chain uses TRBV28 with TRBJ1-5; tentative D call: TRBD1 (6 bases). The CDR3 totals 18 residues. Trimming cost V 3 bases and J 0 bases, with 18 bases left between them. CDR1 and CDR2 from the germline V gene are MDHEN and SYDVKM. CDR3 protein: CASSFLKGGVSSNQPQHF. For the CDR3, the DNA is TGTGCCAGCAGTTTCCTAAAAGGGGGGGTTTCTAGCAATCAGCCCCAGCATTTT. Full variable domain (remainder filled in from reference TRBV28 and TRBJ1-5): DVKVTQSSRYLVKRTGEKVFLECVQDMDHENMFWYRQDPGLGLRLIYFSYDVKMKEKGDIPEGYSVSREKKERFSLILESASTNQTSMYLCASSFLKGGVSSNQPQHFGDGTRLSIL.

The chain uses TRBV7-2 and TRBJ2-7, with D tentatively TRBD2 (6 bases). CDR3 length equals 14 residues. The V end was cut by 5 bases, the J end by 2 bases, with 13 bases between. The germline gives CDR1 SGHTA, CDR2 FQGNSA. As DNA, the CDR3 is TGTGCCAGCAGCCTCCGCAGGACTACCTACGAGCAGTACTTC. This gives the protein CASSLRRTTYEQYF.

This rearrangement joins TRBV13 to TRBJ1-1; D remains unclear. CDR1 is PRHDT and CDR2 is FYEKMQ in the germline V gene (reference sequence). Deletions cut 1 base from V and 4 bases from J, with 10 bases between. There are 14 residues in the CDR3. The CDR3: CASSLEGALTEAFF. The CDR3 DNA reads as TGTGCCAGCAGCTTAGAGGGAGCCCTCACTGAAGCTTTCTTT.

The chain couples TRBV28 to TRBJ1-4; 8 bases map to TRBD1. J gave up 6 bases and V 4 bases, and 4 bases lay outside the gene matches. Germline-derived CDR1 and CDR2 are MDHEN and SYDVKM. CDR3 size: 14 residues. The CDR3 DNA reads as TGTGCCAGCAGTTCCAGGGGGCCGTATGAAAAACTGTTTTTT. Its protein is CASSSRGPYEKLFF.

CDR3 bases: TGTGCTCAGTATGACGGGGGTACTTGGGGGGCCAACGTCCTGACTTTC. Encoded protein: CAQYDGGTWGANVLTF. The chain links TRBV30 to TRBJ2-6; tentatively, D is TRBD2 (6 bases). The CDR3 has 16 amino acids. The germline CDR1 and CDR2 sequences are GTSNPN and SVGIG (reference sequence).

The chain recombines TRBV4-1 with TRBJ2-5, with D perhaps matching TRBD2 (6 bases). The germline gives CDR1 MGHRA, CDR2 YSYEKL. Trimming stripped 0 bases from V and 4 bases from J, with 12 bases between. The CDR3 is 15 amino acids. This chain's CDR3 is CASSQDPGGLETQYF. The DNA for the CDR3 is TGCGCCAGCAGCCAAGATCCCGGGGGACTAGAGACCCAGTACTTC.

The chain links TRBV3-1 (or the pseudogene TRBV3-2) to TRBJ2-7; 7 positions match TRBD1. There are 15 residues in the CDR3. The junction had 4 bases not matched to a gene; V was cut back by 0 bases and J by 2 bases. Germline loops: CDR1 LGHDT, CDR2 YNNKEL (reference sequence). CDR3 residues: CASSQDSRGPYEQYF. The CDR3 DNA reads TGTGCCAGCAGCCAAGATTCAAGGGGGCCCTACGAGCAGTACTTC.

V is TRBV19 and J is TRBJ1-5; D might be TRBD1 (5 bases). The CDR3 has 13 residues. The germline V gene encodes CDR1 LNHDA and CDR2 SQIVND (reference sequence). V shed 10 bases and J shed 2 bases, with 12 bases lying between them. The CDR3, as DNA: TGTGCCACCCAGGACATTGGCAATCAGCCCCAGCATTTT. The encoded protein is CATQDIGNQPQHF.

The chain has TRBV6-1 and TRBJ2-3; 10 positions agree with TRBD2. This CDR3 contains 17 residues. V shed 3 bases and J 2 bases; nucleotides not matched to a gene: 8. CDR1 MNHNS and CDR2 SASEGT come from the germline V gene. CDR3 nucleotides: TGTGCCAGCAGTGACTTAAAAGCGGGGGGGTACACAGATACGCAGTATTTT. Amino acids: CASSDLKAGGYTDTQYF.

The chain joins TRBV19 to TRBJ1-4; 9 nucleotides agree with TRBD1. The V gene's germline CDR1 is LNHDA and CDR2 SQIVND (reference sequence). Germline trimming cut 4 bases from V and 6 bases from J; bases unmatched to any gene: 3. This CDR3 contains 14 residues. As DNA, the CDR3 is TGTGCCAGTAGTACCGGGACAGGGCATGAAAAACTGTTTTTT. Its translation is CASSTGTGHEKLFF.

The J gene is TRBJ2-7, the V gene TRBV5-4; D possibly corresponds to TRBD1 (6 bases). V dropped 1 base and J dropped 5 bases, with 10 bases sitting between them. The germline V gene has CDR1 SGHNT and CDR2 YYREEE (reference sequence). There are 13 residues in the CDR3. CDR3 sequence reads: CASSLQGQDEQYF. The CDR3 DNA is TGTGCCAGCAGCTTGCAGGGGCAAGACGAGCAGTACTTC.

The chain employs TRBV10-3 and TRBJ1-6, with a possible D match to TRBD1 (5 bases). There are 16 residues in the CDR3. V was cut by 5 bases and J by 10 bases, with 21 bases left in between. Germline V gene data show CDR1 as ENHRY and CDR2 as SYGVKD. The CDR3 loop reads CAISNINGGDGSPLHF. The CDR3 nucleotides read TGTGCCATCAGTAATATCAATGGGGGGGACGGGTCACCCCTCCACTTT.

This chain joins TRBV11-2 and TRBJ1-6, with D perhaps TRBD1 (6 bases). This CDR3 has 15 amino acids. The ends were cut back, 0 bases at V and 9 bases at J, with 12 bases in the middle. The V gene's germline CDR1 is SGHAT and CDR2 FQNNGV. CDR3: CASSLDRGLGSPLHF. DNA of the CDR3: TGTGCCAGCAGCTTAGACAGGGGATTAGGTTCACCCCTCCACTTT. Full variable domain (rest looked up from reference TRBV11-2 and TRBJ1-6): EAGVAQSPRYKIIEKRQSVAFWCNPISGHATLYWYQQILGQGPKLLIQFQNNGVVDDSQLPKDRFSAERLKGVDSTLKIQPAKLEDSAVYLCASSLDRGLGSPLHFGNGTRLTVT.

The chain carries TRBV9 and TRBJ2-3, with 7 bases that match TRBD1. CDR3 size: 15 residues. Germline lookup yields CDR1 SGDLS and CDR2 YYNGEE. V was pared by 3 bases and J by 0 bases, with 4 bases of the junction left unmatched. The CDR3: CASSGMTGSTDTQYF. CDR3 coding DNA: TGTGCCAGCAGCGGAATGACAGGGAGCACAGATACGCAGTATTTT.

The chain combines TRBV10-3 with TRBJ1-6; 7 positions agree with TRBD1. Germline values: CDR1 ENHRY, CDR2 SYGVKD. J lost 0 bases, V lost 11 bases, and 7 bases had no gene match. CDR3 length: 15 residues. DNA of the CDR3: TGTGCCGCCGGGACAGTGCTCTCCTATAATTCACCCCTCCACTTT. This encodes CAAGTVLSYNSPLHF.

Details on this clone: The junction departs from the called germline gene at one end, perhaps through a read error. The chain employs TRBV7-7 and TRBJ2-7; perhaps TRBD2 as D (5 bases). The length of the CDR3 is 13 residues. Looked up from germline, CDR1 is SSHAT and CDR2 is FNYEAQ (reference sequence). Written as DNA, the CDR3 is TGTGCTAGCAGCTTAAGAGAGGGTTACGAGCAGTACTTC. It codes for CASSLREGYEQYF. Full variable domain (missing parts from reference TRBV7-7 and TRBJ2-7): GAGVSQSPRYKVTKRGQDVTLRCDPISSHATLYWYQQALGQGPEFLTYFNYEAQPDKSGLPSDRFSAERPEGSISTLTIQRTEQRDSAMYRCASSLREGYEQYFGPGTRLTVT.